The source of this T cell receptor (beta chain) is a study of PD-L1 blockade in urothelial cancer. About the study: Starting at some point between 2013 and 2014, patients were given atezolizumab (1,200 mg intravenously every 3 weeks). Each blood sample yielded a median of 141,255 T cells. Study observations and caveats: Pretreatment blood TCR clonality under the median forecast improved survival.

This table comes from immunoSEQ multiplex PCR, and its TCRdb copy is limited to in-frame clones, with some not included. Here the sample spans under 85,000 clones, approximately 90% being singletons. This CDR3 spans 16 amino acids. Per germline, CDR1 SGHTS and CDR2 YDEGEE. V shed 2 bases and J 1 base; nucleotides not matched to a gene: 5. Specified time point: peripheral blood 6 weeks after treatment start. Of note for this clone: Its cognate antigen is unknown.

This TCR was sampled from a woman aged 80 or over with urothelial cancer. The rearrangement links TRBV5-8 to TRBJ2-2; 7 nucleotides align to TRBD2. The source material was PBMCs, sampled around atezolizumab (anti-PD-L1) treatment. In DNA, the CDR3 is TGTGCCAGCAGCTTACTTATAGCGGGGAACACCGGGGAGCTGTTTTTT. Translated, it gives CASSLLIAGNTGELFF.